Ten or more counts support the clone carrying this TCR beta chain. Its antigen is not identified. The CDR3 is made up of 15 amino acids. Per germline, CDR1 SGDLS and CDR2 YYNGEE. V lost 2 bases, J lost 0 bases, and 11 bases lay in between. Arm-PCR with iRepertoire HTBI primers amplified the CDR3 regions for these TCR beta libraries. TCRdb reprocessed the multiplex PCR reads via MiXCR and lists one record per CDR3 protein. This sample has roughly 500,000 distinct CDR3 sequences; approximately 15% occur once, and the top ten carry approximately 9.3%. These data originate in a study of regulatory T cells in long-lasting Graves disease. Study-wide results and limits: Repertoires from persistent disease leaned toward TRBV28, TRBJ1-2 and TRBJ2-5.

Time point reported: newly diagnosed GD, antithyroid drugs for less than 3 months. Isolated PBMC RNA provided the starting material for the TCR library. A peripheral blood sample, roughly 9 milliliters in volume, was drawn into EDTA tubes. This same sample was also part of a study on T cells in Graves' hyperthyroidism and ophthalmopathy. As that study records: The study used the HTBI primer set for a first-round RT-PCR of the TCR CDR3. Blood also held most thyroid clonotypes expanded beyond 0.001.

The TCR comes from a man younger than 45 with Graves disease. The source material was peripheral blood mononuclear cells (PBMCs), sampled at new diagnosis, from a patient treated with antithyroid drugs. This chain joins TRBV9 and TRBJ1-2, with D possibly being TRBD1 (5 bases). CDR3 loop: CASSVTGETNYGYTF. For the CDR3, the DNA is TGTGCCAGCAGCGTCACAGGTGAAACTAACTATGGCTACACCTTC.